A selection of T cell receptor beta chains follows, all from one sample in a study of shared clonotypes between healthy human individuals. Libraries were prepared by immunoSEQ multiplex PCR; TCRdb keeps only in-frame clonotypes and omits some of them. This table holds a few million clones, just under 95% found once. The sequencing sample was made of naive CD4+ T cells from PBMCs. These receptors all stem from a man in his late teens or twenties in good health. Some clones in this sample may be carry-over from other donors' samples. CDR3s include the opening cysteine and the closing phenylalanine or tryptophan. D genes are given only for firm matches. The listing skips clone size in some rows; elsewhere it reads once, few, many or a size class.

j_gene: TRBJ1-1; v_gene: TRBV2; abundance: NA; d_gene: NA; len: 14; CDR3nt: TGTGCCACCTCCCCAGATCGGGTGACCCATGAAGCTTTCTTT; CDR3aa: CATSPDRVTHEAFF
j_gene: TRBJ2-5; v_gene: TRBV30; abundance: NA; d_gene: NA; len: 11; CDR3nt: TGTGCCTGGAGTTTGGGGGAGACCCAGTACTTC; CDR3aa: CAWSLGETQYF
j_gene: TRBJ1-1; v_gene: TRBV7-2; abundance: NA; d_gene: NA; len: 16; CDR3nt: TGTGCCAGCAGCCCCTGGGGGGGGGCCCAGTTCTCTGAAGCTTTCTTT; CDR3aa: CASSPWGGAQFSEAFF
j_gene: TRBJ2-7; v_gene: TRBV7-2; abundance: NA; d_gene: NA; len: 11; CDR3nt: TGTGCCAGCAGCTTAGGGGCTTACGAGTACTTC; CDR3aa: CASSLGAYEYF
j_gene: TRBJ2-7; v_gene: TRBV7-2; abundance: NA; d_gene: TRBD2; len: 19; CDR3nt: TGTGCCAGCAGCTACCGACTAGCGGGAGGGCCAGGTGGTGCCTACGAGCAGTACTTC; CDR3aa: CASSYRLAGGPGGAYEQYF
j_gene: TRBJ1-2; v_gene: TRBV28; abundance: NA; d_gene: NA; len: 12; CDR3nt: TGTGCCAGCAGTTTAGTAGCATATGGCTACACCTTC; CDR3aa: CASSLVAYGYTF
j_gene: TRBJ2-7; v_gene: TRBV18; abundance: NA; d_gene: NA; len: 14; CDR3nt: TGTGCCAGCTCACCAACAGGGCGGTCCTACGAGCAGTACTTC; CDR3aa: CASSPTGRSYEQYF
j_gene: TRBJ2-3; v_gene: TRBV18; abundance: NA; d_gene: TRBD2; len: 16; CDR3nt: TGTGCCAGCTCATCGAGACTAGCGGGAAACACAGATACGCAGTATTTT; CDR3aa: CASSSRLAGNTDTQYF
j_gene: TRBJ2-5; v_gene: TRBV11-2; abundance: NA; d_gene: TRBD2; len: 15; CDR3nt: TGTGCCAGCAGCCAGAGGACTAGCGGACAAGAGACCCAGTACTTC; CDR3aa: CASSQRTSGQETQYF
j_gene: TRBJ2-1; v_gene: TRBV7-3; abundance: NA; d_gene: NA; len: 17; CDR3nt: TGTGCCAGCAGCTTAACCGTCCCCCGTCTCGGGGGCAATGAGCAGTTCTTC; CDR3aa: CASSLTVPRLGGNEQFF
j_gene: TRBJ2-4; v_gene: TRBV5-1; abundance: NA; d_gene: NA; len: 15; CDR3nt: TGCGCCAGCAGCTTGGATACAGGGGCCAAAAACATTCAGTACTTC; CDR3aa: CASSLDTGAKNIQYF
j_gene: TRBJ1-3; v_gene: TRBV5-4; abundance: NA; d_gene: NA; len: 14; CDR3nt: TGTGCCAGCAGCTCGCCAGGGGAGTTAAACACCATATATTTT; CDR3aa: CASSSPGELNTIYF
j_gene: TRBJ2-1; v_gene: TRBV27; abundance: NA; d_gene: NA; len: 15; CDR3nt: TGTGCCAGCAGACCCATACCGACTTTGAACAATGAGCAGTTCTTC; CDR3aa: CASRPIPTLNNEQFF
j_gene: TRBJ2-2; v_gene: TRBV7-3; abundance: NA; d_gene: NA; len: 14; CDR3nt: TGTGCCAGCAGGACTGCGAAGATGGCCGGGGAGCTGTTTTTT; CDR3aa: CASRTAKMAGELFF
j_gene: TRBJ2-3; v_gene: TRBV10-3; abundance: NA; d_gene: TRBD2; len: 18; CDR3nt: TGTGCCATCAGTGAGTCTCCCGGATCGCGGGAGAGTTCAGATACGCAGTATTTT; CDR3aa: CAISESPGSRESSDTQYF
j_gene: TRBJ2-5; v_gene: TRBV2; abundance: NA; d_gene: NA; len: 13; CDR3nt: TGTGCCAGCAGTGAGATCCGACAAGAGACCCAGTACTTC; CDR3aa: CASSEIRQETQYF
j_gene: TRBJ2-5; v_gene: TRBV9; abundance: NA; d_gene: TRBD2; len: 15; CDR3nt: TGTGCCAGCAGCGTAAGAGGCGGGAGTCAAGAGACCCAGTACTTC; CDR3aa: CASSVRGGSQETQYF
j_gene: TRBJ1-2; v_gene: TRBV6-5; abundance: NA; d_gene: NA; len: 13; CDR3nt: TGTGCCAGCAGACCCGGGTCAAACTATGGCTACACCTTC; CDR3aa: CASRPGSNYGYTF
j_gene: TRBJ1-2; v_gene: TRBV5-1; abundance: NA; d_gene: TRBD1; len: 14; CDR3nt: TGCGCCAGCAGCTCCAACAGGGGAGACTATGGCTACACCTTC; CDR3aa: CASSSNRGDYGYTF
j_gene: TRBJ1-2; v_gene: TRBV19; abundance: few; d_gene: TRBD1; len: 19; CDR3nt: TGTGCCAGTAGTATAACTTACCTAAACGGACAGGACGAAAACTATGGCTACACCTTC; CDR3aa: CASSITYLNGQDENYGYTF
j_gene: TRBJ1-1; v_gene: TRBV10-3; abundance: NA; d_gene: TRBD1; len: 14; CDR3nt: TGTGCCATCGGGCTAACAGGGGTTGGGGCTGAAGCTTTCTTT; CDR3aa: CAIGLTGVGAEAFF
j_gene: TRBJ2-7; v_gene: TRBV15; abundance: once; d_gene: NA; len: 15; CDR3nt: TGTGCCACCAGCAGAGGGGGGGGCGTCGGCTACGAGCAGTACTTC; CDR3aa: CATSRGGGVGYEQYF
j_gene: TRBJ1-2; v_gene: TRBV6-6; abundance: NA; d_gene: NA; len: 14; CDR3nt: TGTGCCAGCAGTCCCGCCAGGGGCCACTATGGCTACACCTTC; CDR3aa: CASSPARGHYGYTF
j_gene: TRBJ2-1; v_gene: TRBV5-1; abundance: NA; d_gene: TRBD2; len: 12; CDR3nt: TGCGCCAGCAGCCTAGCGGGAGGCGAGCAGTTCTTC; CDR3aa: CASSLAGGEQFF
j_gene: TRBJ1-1; v_gene: TRBV2; abundance: NA; d_gene: NA; len: 13; CDR3nt: TGTGCCAGCTCACAGGATATGAACACTGAAGCTTTCTTT; CDR3aa: CASSQDMNTEAFF
j_gene: TRBJ2-1; v_gene: TRBV4-1; abundance: NA; d_gene: NA; len: 14; CDR3nt: TGCGCCAGCAGCCAAGGGTTAGAATACAATGAGCAGTTCTTC; CDR3aa: CASSQGLEYNEQFF
j_gene: TRBJ2-1; v_gene: TRBV5-1; abundance: NA; d_gene: NA; len: 15; CDR3nt: TGCGCCAGCAGCCCCCAGGGAGCAAGCTCCAATGAGCAGTTCTTC; CDR3aa: CASSPQGASSNEQFF
j_gene: TRBJ2-5; v_gene: TRBV5-1; abundance: NA; d_gene: NA; len: 13; CDR3nt: TGCGCCAGCAGCTTGGTGGAGCAAGAGACCCAGTACTTC; CDR3aa: CASSLVEQETQYF
j_gene: TRBJ1-5; v_gene: TRBV30; abundance: few; d_gene: NA; len: 19; CDR3nt: TGTGCCTGGAGTGTATGGTCCGGTACAGGGACGTTGTGGAATCAGCCCCAGCATTTT; CDR3aa: CAWSVWSGTGTLWNQPQHF
j_gene: TRBJ1-6; v_gene: TRBV5-6; abundance: NA; d_gene: NA; len: 15; CDR3nt: TGTGCCAGCAGCTTGGGGAGGTACTATAATTCACCCCTCCACTTT; CDR3aa: CASSLGRYYNSPLHF
j_gene: TRBJ2-1; v_gene: TRBV7-3; abundance: NA; d_gene: NA; len: 15; CDR3nt: TGTGCCAGCAGCAAGACTCGCGGAGGAGACAATGAGCAGTTCTTC; CDR3aa: CASSKTRGGDNEQFF
j_gene: TRBJ1-2; v_gene: TRBV14; abundance: NA; d_gene: TRBD1; len: 12; CDR3nt: TGTGCCAGCAGCCAGGGACAGGGAAGTTCAACCTTC; CDR3aa: CASSQGQGSSTF
j_gene: TRBJ1-1; v_gene: TRBV6-6; abundance: NA; d_gene: NA; len: 16; CDR3nt: TGTGCCAGCAGTTCTACCGTGGGGGGGGCGAGCACTGAAGCTTTCTTT; CDR3aa: CASSSTVGGASTEAFF
j_gene: TRBJ2-5; v_gene: TRBV11-2; abundance: NA; d_gene: TRBD1; len: 14; CDR3nt: TGTGCCAGCAGCTCGGGACAGGACGGGGAGACCCAGTACTTC; CDR3aa: CASSSGQDGETQYF
j_gene: TRBJ2-7; v_gene: TRBV7-8; abundance: NA; d_gene: NA; len: 14; CDR3nt: TGTGCCAGCAGCTTTTCCTCGGTCAGTGGAGAGCAGTACTTC; CDR3aa: CASSFSSVSGEQYF
j_gene: TRBJ2-3; v_gene: TRBV6-6; abundance: NA; d_gene: NA; len: 16; CDR3nt: TGTGCCAGCAGTGCTCGACAGGGAGGCGTGACAGATACGCAGTATTTT; CDR3aa: CASSARQGGVTDTQYF
j_gene: TRBJ2-5; v_gene: TRBV5-1; abundance: once; d_gene: NA; len: 14; CDR3nt: TGCGCCAGCAGCCAGGGACCTGGACAAGAGACCCAGTACTTC; CDR3aa: CASSQGPGQETQYF